This TCR beta chain was recovered during a study of CD8+ T cells in alopecia areata. Germline CDR1 and CDR2: MGHDK and SYGVNS. Trimming took 6 bases from V and 3 from J, leaving 14 bases between them. This CDR3 contains 14 residues. This clone came up once. Extracted RNA was reverse transcribed into cDNA, the sequencing template. Data came from immunoSEQ multiplex PCR; TCRdb stores just in-frame clones and leaves some out. The table records 30,000 to 35,000 clones, 55% of them present only once. Individuals with alopecia areata gave both lesional scalp punch biopsies and peripheral blood for collection. Sorted populations comprised CD4+ and CD8+ T cells obtained from PBMCs.

This chain links TRBV25-1 with TRBJ1-1; D may be TRBD1 (6 bases). Sequencing was carried out using NKG2D-high CD8+ T cells sorted from blood. The clonotype comes from a human donor with alopecia areata. The chain's CDR3 is CASRLQGKDTEAFF. CDR3 in DNA: TGTGCCAGCAGATTACAGGGCAAGGACACTGAAGCTTTCTTT.